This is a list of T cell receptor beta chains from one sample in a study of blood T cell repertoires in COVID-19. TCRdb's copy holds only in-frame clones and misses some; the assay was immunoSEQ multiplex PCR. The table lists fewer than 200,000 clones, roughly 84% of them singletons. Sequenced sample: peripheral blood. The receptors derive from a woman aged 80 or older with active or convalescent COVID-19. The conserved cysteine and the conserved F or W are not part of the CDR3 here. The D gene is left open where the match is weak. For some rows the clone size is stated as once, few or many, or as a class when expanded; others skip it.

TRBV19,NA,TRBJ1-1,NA,ASTLLAGSPSGNTEAF
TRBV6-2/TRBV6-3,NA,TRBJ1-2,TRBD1,ASSNGQGLYGYT
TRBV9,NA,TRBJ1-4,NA,ASSVVERSEKLF
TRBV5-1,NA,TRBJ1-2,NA,ASSPWTVEGYT
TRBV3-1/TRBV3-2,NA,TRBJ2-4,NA,ASSQEPIREVAHNRRGHIQY
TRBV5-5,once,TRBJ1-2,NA,ASRTDTSGFSYT
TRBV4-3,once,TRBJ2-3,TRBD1,ASSQDGDSSDTQY
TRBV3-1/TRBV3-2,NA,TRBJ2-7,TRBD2,ASSRDYSYEQY
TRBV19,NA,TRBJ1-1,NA,ASSGLTVNTEAF
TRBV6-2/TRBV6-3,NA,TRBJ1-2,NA,ASSRVFWDGYT
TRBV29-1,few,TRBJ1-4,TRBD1,SVRPGQATEKLF
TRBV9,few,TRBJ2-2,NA,ASSPPGTLNTGELF
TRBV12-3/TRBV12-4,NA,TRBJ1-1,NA,ASSLRDGTEAF
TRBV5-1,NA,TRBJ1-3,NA,ASSFTIGGPGNTIY
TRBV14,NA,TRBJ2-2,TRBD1,ASSQGAPQGVTGELF
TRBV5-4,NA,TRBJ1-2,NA,ASSLTTGAGYT
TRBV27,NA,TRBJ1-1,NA,ATSLGVNTEAF
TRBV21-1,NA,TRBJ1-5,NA,ASTYGGGKRRNQPQH
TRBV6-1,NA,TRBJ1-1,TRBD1,ASSEFGQGETEAF
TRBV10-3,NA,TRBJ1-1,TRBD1,AISESTRGVTEAF
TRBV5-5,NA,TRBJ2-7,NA,ASSLGLEGAKREQY
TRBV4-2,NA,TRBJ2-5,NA,ASSQDTGQETQY
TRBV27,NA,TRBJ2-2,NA,ASSLGVTGRSGELF
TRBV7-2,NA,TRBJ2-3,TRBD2,ASSFTLAGGKGDTQY
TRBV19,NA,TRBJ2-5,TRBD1,ASSEDRGRKETQY
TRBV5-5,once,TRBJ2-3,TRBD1,ASSAGQGYTDTQY
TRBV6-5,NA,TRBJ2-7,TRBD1,ASLGQGTREQY
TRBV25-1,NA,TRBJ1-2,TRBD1,ASKETGLFHGYT
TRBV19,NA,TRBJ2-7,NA,ASSSTYEQY
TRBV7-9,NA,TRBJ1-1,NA,ASSLMSGNTEAF
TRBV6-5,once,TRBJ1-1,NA,ASSPGVVTEAF
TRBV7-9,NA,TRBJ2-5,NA,ASSLSPTRGQETQY
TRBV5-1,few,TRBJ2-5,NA,ASSVSGQETQY
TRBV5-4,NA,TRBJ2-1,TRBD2,ASSLSVVAGGYYNEQF
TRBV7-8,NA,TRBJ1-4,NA,ASSMGVTNEKLF
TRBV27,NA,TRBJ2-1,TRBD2,ASSFSGGYNEQF
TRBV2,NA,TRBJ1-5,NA,ASSEGLQGQPQH
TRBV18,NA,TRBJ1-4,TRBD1,ASSPKGTGAEKLF
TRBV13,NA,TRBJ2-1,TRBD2,ASSRGVNEQF
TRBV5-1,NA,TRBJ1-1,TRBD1,ASSLEGTGEDTEAF
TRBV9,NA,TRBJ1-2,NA,ASSVEVRDYGYT
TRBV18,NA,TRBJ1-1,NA,ASSPKLADLNTEAF
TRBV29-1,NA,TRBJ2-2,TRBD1,SVVDTGQGMTGELF
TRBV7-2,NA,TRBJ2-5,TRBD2,ASSSLAGGQETQY
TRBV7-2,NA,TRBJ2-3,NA,ASSSPTRGRGADTQY
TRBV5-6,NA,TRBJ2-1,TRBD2,ASSLAIAAGGYNEQF
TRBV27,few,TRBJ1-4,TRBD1,ASSPYPGGVNEKLF
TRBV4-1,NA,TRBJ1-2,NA,ASSQGSGVDGYT
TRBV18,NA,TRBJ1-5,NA,ASSPSRGHNQPQH
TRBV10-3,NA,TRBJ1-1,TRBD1,AISEPTTGVAF
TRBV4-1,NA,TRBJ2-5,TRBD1,ASSQEETGQFRKTQY
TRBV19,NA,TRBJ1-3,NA,ASSIGAEDTIY
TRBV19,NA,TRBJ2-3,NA,ASQPTTSDTQY
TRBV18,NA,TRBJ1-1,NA,ASSPGRNTEAF